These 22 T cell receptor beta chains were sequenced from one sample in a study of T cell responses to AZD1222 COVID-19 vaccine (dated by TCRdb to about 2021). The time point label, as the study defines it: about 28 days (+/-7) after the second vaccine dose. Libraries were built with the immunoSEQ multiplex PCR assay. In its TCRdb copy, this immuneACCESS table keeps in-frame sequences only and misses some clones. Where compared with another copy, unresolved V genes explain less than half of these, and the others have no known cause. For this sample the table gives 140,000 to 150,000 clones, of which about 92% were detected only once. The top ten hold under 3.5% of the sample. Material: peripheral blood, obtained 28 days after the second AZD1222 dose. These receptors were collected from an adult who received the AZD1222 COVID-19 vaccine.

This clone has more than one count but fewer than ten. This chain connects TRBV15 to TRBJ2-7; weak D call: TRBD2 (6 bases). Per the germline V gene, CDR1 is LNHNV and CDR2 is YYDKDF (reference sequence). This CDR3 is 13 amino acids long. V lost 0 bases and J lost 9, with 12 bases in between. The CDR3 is CATSRDRRVWQYF. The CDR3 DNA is TGTGCCACCAGCAGAGATCGGAGGGTTTGGCAGTACTTC.

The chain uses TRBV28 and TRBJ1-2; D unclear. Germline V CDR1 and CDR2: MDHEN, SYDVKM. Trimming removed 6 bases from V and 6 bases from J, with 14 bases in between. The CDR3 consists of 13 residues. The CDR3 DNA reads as TGTGCCAGCAGCACTTCCACAGTTAATGGCTACACCTTC. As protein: CASSTSTVNGYTF.

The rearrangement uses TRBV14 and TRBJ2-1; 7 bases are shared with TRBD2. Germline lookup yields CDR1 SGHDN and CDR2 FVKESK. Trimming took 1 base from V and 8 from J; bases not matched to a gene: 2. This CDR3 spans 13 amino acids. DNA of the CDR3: TGTGCCAGCAGCCAAGTGGGGAGGGATGAGCAGTTCTTC. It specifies CASSQVGRDEQFF.

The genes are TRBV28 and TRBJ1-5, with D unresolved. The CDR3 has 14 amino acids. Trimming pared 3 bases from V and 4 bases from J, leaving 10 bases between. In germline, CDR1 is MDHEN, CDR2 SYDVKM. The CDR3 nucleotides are TGTGCCAGCAGTTTTATGGGCAGGAATCAGCCCCAGCATTTT. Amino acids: CASSFMGRNQPQHF.

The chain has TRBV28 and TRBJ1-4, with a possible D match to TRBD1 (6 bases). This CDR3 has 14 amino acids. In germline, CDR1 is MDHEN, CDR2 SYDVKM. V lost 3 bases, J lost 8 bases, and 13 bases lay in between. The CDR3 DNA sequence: TGTGCCAGCAGTTTGCCGGGGGCGGGGGAAAAACTGTTTTTT. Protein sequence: CASSLPGAGEKLFF.

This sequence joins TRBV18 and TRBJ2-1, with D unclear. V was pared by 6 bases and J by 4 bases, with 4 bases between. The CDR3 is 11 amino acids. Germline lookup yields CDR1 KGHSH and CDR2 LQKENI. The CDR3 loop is CASSGYNEQFF. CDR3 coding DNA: TGTGCCAGCTCGGGTTACAATGAGCAGTTCTTC.

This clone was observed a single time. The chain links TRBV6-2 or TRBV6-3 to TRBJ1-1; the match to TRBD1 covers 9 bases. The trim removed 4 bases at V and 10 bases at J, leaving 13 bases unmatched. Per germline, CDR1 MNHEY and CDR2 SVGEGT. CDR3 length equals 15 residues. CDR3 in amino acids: CASSWRTGADSVAFF. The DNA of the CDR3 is TGTGCCAGCAGTTGGAGGACAGGGGCCGACTCGGTAGCTTTCTTT.

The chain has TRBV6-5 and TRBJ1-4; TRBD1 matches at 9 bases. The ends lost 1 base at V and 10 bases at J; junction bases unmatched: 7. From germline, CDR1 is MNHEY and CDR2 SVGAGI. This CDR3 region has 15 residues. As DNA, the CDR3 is TGTGCCAGCAGTTACTTAACAGGGGGCCAGGGAAAACTGTTTTTT. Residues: CASSYLTGGQGKLFF.

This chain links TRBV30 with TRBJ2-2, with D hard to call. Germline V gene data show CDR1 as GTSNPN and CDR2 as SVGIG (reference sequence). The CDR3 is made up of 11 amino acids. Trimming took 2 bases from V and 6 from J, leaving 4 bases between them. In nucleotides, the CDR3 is TGTGCCTGGAGTCCCGCCGGGGAGCTGTTTTTT. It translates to CAWSPAGELFF.

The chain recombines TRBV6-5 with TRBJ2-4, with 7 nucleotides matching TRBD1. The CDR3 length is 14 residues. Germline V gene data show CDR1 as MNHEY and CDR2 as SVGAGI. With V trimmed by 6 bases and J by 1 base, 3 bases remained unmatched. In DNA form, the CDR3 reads TGTGCCAGCAGCCCGGGACAGGCCAAAAACATTCAGTACTTC. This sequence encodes CASSPGQAKNIQYF.

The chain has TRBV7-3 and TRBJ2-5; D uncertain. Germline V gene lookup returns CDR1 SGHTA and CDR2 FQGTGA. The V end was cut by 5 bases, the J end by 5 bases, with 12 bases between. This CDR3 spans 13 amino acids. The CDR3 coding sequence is TGTGCCAGCAGCAATGGCCCCCAGGAGACCCAGTACTTC. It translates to CASSNGPQETQYF.

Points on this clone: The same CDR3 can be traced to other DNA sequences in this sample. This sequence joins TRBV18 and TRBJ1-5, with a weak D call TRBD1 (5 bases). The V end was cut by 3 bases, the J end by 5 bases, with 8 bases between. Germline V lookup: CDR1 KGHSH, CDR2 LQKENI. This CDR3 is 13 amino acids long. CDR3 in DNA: TGTGCCAGCTCACCGGGGGAAGATCAGCCCCAGCATTTT. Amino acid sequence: CASSPGEDQPQHF. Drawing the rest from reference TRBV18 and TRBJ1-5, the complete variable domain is NAGVMQNPRHLVRRRGQEARLRCSPMKGHSHVYWYRQLPEEGLKFMVYLQKENIIDESGMPKERFSAEFPKEGPSILRIQQVVRGDSAAYFCASSPGEDQPQHFGDGTRLSIL.

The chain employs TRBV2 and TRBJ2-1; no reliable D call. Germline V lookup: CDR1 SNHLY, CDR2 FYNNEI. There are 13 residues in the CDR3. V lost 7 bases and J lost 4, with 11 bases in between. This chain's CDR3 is CASTLGEYNEQFF. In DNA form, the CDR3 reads TGTGCCAGCACCCTAGGAGAGTACAATGAGCAGTTCTTC.

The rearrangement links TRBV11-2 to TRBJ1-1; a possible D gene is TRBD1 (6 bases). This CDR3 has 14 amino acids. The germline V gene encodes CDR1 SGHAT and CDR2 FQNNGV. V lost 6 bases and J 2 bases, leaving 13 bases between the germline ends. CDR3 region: CASSHEQGNTEAFF. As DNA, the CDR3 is TGTGCCAGCAGTCATGAACAGGGTAACACTGAAGCTTTCTTT.

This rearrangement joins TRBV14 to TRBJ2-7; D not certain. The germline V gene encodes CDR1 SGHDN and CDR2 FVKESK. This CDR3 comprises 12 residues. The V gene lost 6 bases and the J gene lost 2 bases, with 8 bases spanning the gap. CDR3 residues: CASSHGTYEQYF. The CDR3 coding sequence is TGTGCCAGCAGTCACGGAACCTACGAGCAGTACTTC.

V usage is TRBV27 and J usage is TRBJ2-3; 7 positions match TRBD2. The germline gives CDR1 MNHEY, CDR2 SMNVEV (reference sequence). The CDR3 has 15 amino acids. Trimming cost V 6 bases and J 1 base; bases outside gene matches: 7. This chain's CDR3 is CASSLGGVRTDTQYF. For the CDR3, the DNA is TGTGCCAGCAGCCTGGGGGGGGTCCGCACAGATACGCAGTATTTT.

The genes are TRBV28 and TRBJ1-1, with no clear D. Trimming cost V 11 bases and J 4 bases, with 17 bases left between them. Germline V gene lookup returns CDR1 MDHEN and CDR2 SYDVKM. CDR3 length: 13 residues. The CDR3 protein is CASIAPYITEAFF. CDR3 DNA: TGTGCCTCGATAGCTCCGTATATCACTGAAGCTTTCTTT. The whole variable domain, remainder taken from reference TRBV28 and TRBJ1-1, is DVKVTQSSRYLVKRTGEKVFLECVQDMDHENMFWYRQDPGLGLRLIYFSYDVKMKEKGDIPEGYSVSREKKERFSLILESASTNQTSMYLCASIAPYITEAFFGQGTRLTVV.

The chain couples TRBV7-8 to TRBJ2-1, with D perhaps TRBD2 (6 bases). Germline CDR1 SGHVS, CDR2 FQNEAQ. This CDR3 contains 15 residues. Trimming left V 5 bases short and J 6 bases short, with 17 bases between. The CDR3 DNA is TGTGCCAGCAGCGTTAGCGGTGGCAAGGTCAATGAGCAGTTCTTC. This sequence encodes CASSVSGGKVNEQFF.

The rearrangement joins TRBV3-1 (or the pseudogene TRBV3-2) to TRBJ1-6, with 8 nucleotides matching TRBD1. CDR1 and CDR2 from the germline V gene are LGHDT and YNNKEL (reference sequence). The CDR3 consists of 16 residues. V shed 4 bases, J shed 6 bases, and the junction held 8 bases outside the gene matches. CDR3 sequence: CASSPGTGYLNSPLHF. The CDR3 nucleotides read TGTGCCAGCAGCCCCGGGACAGGCTACCTTAATTCACCCCTCCACTTT.

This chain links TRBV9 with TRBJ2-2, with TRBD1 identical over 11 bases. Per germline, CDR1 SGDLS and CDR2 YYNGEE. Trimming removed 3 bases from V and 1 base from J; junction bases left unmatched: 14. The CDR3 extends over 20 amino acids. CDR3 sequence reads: CASSDTGQGAGAGNTGELFF. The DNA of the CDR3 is TGTGCCAGCAGCGACACCGGACAGGGGGCGGGAGCGGGGAACACCGGGGAGCTGTTTTTT.

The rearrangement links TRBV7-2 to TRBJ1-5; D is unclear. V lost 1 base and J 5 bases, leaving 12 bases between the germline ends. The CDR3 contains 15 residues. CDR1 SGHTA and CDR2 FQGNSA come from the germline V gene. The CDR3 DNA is TGTGCCAGCAGCTTAGTAGGAGGCGGTGATCAGCCCCAGCATTTT. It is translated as CASSLVGGGDQPQHF.

The DNA of the CDR3 is TGTGCCAGCAGCCCCGTGAGCTCCTATAATTCACCCCTCCACTTT. Amino acid sequence: CASSPVSSYNSPLHF. The chain uses TRBV7-9 and TRBJ1-6; the D is unclear. V was shortened by 5 bases and J by 0 bases, with 8 bases between the two germline ends. This CDR3 has 15 residues. Germline CDR1 and CDR2: SEHNR and FQNEAQ (reference sequence).